This TCR beta chain is from a study of CD8 T cells in ankylosing spondylitis. Per the germline V gene, CDR1 is DFQATT and CDR2 is SNEGSKA (reference sequence). The CDR3 consists of 15 residues. Losses at the gene ends were 5 bases for V and 0 bases for J; bases not matched to a gene: 10. With molecular barcodes, quantitative 5'-RACE was used to make the TCR beta libraries. In TCRdb, the 5' RACE reads were re-called with MiXCR into one record per CDR3 protein. The sample yields 250,000 or so distinct CDR3 sequences, 20% to 30% seen once. About this clonotype: Its target is not known.

General study findings and limits: Past research had described some motif variants in reactive arthritis synovial fluid and blood. What appeared characteristic of ankylosing spondylitis blood was a TCR beta motif of 7 or 8 highly homologous variants. There was reportedly significant enrichment of clones that were disease-linked in matched ankylosing spondylitis synovial fluid.

The chain recombines TRBV20-1 with TRBJ2-7; 7 positions agree with TRBD1. The sequence came from a male donor with ankylosing spondylitis or in good health (not recorded which). Sample: blood, either unsorted or a sorted T cell fraction (not recorded which). In nucleotides, the CDR3 is TGCAGTGCTCACAAAGGGGGCTCCTCCTCCTACGAGCAGTACTTC. It yields the protein CSAHKGGSSSYEQYF.